This T cell receptor (beta chain) was recovered during a study of glioma-infiltrating T cells after dendritic cell vaccination. Across the whole study: Autologous tumor lysate was loaded overnight onto monocyte-derived dendritic cells grown about seven days with IL-4 and GM-CSF.

Documented time point: after dendritic cell vaccination, including at tumor progression/relapse. Patients had residual fresh-frozen tumor tissue and more than two years of survival data. The V gene's germline CDR1 is SGHRS and CDR2 YFSETQ. J gave up 0 bases and V 2 bases, and 11 bases lay outside the gene matches. The CDR3 is 19 amino acids. Method: immunoSEQ multiplex PCR; TCRdb's copy keeps in-frame clones and lacks some. The data hold more than 95,000 clones, with approximately 80% observed a single time. The sample consisted of blood, taken after dendritic cell vaccination. The TCR comes from a human donor with glioblastoma. This chain links TRBV5-1 with TRBJ2-3, with TRBD2 identical over 11 bases. For the CDR3, the DNA is TGCGCCAGCAGCTTAGGTGAACTAGCGGGAGTAATTAGCACAGATACGCAGTATTTT. It translates to CASSLGELAGVISTDTQYF.